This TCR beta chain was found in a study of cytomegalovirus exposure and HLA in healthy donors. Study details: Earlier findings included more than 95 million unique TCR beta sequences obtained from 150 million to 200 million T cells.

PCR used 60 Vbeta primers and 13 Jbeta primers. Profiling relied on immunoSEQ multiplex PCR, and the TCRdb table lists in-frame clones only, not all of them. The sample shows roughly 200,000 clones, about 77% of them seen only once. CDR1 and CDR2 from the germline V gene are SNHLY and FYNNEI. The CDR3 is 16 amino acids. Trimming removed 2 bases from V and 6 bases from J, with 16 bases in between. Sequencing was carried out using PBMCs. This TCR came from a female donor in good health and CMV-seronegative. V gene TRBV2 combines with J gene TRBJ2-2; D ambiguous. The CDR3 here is CASSEYPADVSGELFF. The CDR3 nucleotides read TGTGCCAGCAGTGAATACCCGGCGGATGTGTCCGGGGAGCTGTTTTTT.